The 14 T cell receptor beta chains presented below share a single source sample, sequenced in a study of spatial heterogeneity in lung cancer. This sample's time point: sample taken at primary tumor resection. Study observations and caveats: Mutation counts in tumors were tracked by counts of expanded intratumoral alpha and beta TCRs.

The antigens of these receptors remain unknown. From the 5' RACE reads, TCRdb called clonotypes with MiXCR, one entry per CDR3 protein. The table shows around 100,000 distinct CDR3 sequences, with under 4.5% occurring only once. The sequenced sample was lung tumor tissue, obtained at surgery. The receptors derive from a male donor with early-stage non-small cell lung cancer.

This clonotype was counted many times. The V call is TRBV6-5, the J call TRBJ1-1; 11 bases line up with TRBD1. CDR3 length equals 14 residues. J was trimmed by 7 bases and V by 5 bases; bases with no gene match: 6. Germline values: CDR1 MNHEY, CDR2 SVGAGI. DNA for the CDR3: TGTGCCAGCAGTAGGGACAGGGGGTATGGTGAAGCTTTCTTT. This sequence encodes CASSRDRGYGEAFF.

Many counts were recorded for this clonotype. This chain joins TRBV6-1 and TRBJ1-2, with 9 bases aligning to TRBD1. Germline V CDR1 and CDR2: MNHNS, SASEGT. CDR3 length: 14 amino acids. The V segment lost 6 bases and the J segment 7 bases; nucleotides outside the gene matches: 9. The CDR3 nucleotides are TGTGCCAGCAGGAATACAGGGGGCGCGGGTGGCTACACCTTC. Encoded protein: CASRNTGGAGGYTF.

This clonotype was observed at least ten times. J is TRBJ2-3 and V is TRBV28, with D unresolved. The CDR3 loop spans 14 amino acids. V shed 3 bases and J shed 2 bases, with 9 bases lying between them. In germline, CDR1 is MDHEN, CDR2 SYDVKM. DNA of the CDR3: TGTGCCAGCAGTTTCGGCGCCGACACAGATACGCAGTATTTT. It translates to CASSFGADTDTQYF.

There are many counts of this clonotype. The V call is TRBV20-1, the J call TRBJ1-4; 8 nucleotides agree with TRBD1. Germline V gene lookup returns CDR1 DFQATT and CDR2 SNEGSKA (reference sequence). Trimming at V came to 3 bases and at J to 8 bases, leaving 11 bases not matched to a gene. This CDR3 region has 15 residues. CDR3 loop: CSARNRDRSHEKLFF. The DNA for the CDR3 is TGCAGTGCTAGGAACCGGGACAGGTCTCACGAAAAACTGTTTTTT.

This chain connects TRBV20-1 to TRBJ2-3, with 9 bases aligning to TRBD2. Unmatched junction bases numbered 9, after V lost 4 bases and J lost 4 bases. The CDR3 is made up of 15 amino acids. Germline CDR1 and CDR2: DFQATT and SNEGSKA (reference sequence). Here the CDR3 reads CSATILSGSADTQYF. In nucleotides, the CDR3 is TGCAGTGCTACCATCCTTAGCGGGAGTGCAGATACGCAGTATTTT.

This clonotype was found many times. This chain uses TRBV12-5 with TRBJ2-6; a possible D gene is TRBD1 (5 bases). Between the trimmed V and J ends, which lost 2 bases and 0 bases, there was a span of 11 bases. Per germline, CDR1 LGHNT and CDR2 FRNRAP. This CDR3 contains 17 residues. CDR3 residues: CASGLRQLNSGANVLTF. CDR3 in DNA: TGTGCTAGTGGTTTGCGACAGCTTAACTCTGGGGCCAACGTCCTGACTTTC.

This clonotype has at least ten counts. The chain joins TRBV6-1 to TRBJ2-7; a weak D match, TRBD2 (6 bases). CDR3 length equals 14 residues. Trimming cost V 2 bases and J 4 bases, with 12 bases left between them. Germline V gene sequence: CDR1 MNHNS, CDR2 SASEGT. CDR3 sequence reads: CASSERWEDYEQYF. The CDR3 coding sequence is TGTGCCAGCAGTGAAAGGTGGGAGGATTACGAGCAGTACTTC.

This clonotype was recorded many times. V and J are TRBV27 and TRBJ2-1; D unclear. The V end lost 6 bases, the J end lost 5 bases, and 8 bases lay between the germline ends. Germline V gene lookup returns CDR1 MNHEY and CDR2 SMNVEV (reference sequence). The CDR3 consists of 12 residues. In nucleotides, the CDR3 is TGTGCCAGCAGAGGCGAAGACAATGAGCAGTTCTTC. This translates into CASRGEDNEQFF.

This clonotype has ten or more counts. The CDR3 DNA reads TGTGCCAGCAGCACCGCAACAGGGGGTGGCACTGAAGCTTTCTTT. The encoded protein is CASSTATGGGTEAFF. The chain recombines TRBV13 with TRBJ1-1, with 8 bases that match TRBD1. V shed 5 bases and J 4 bases; nucleotides not matched to a gene: 9. CDR1 is PRHDT, CDR2 FYEKMQ, per germline (reference sequence). This CDR3 region has 15 residues.

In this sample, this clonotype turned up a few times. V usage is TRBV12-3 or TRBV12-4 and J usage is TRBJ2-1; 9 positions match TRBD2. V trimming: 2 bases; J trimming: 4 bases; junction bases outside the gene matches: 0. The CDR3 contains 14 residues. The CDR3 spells CASSLTSGYNEQFF. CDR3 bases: TGTGCCAGCAGTTTAACTAGCGGGTACAATGAGCAGTTCTTC.

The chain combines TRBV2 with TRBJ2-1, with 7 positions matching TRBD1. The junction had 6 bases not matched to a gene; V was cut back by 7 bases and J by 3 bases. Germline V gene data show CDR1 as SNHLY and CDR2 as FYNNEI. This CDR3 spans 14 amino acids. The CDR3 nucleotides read TGTGCCAGCAAGGACAGGAACCTCTACAATGAGCAGTTCTTC. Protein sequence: CASKDRNLYNEQFF.

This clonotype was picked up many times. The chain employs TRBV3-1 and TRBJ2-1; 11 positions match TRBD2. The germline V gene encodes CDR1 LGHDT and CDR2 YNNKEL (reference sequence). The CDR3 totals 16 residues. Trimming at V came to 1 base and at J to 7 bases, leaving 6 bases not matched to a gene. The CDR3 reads CASSQVASGRYNEQFF. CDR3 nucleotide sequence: TGTGCCAGCAGCCAAGTTGCTAGCGGGAGGTATAATGAGCAGTTCTTC.

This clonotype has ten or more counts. The CDR3 region has the DNA TGTGCCATCAGTGCCCGCTCAGGCGGCAGCCATACGCAGTATTTT. This sequence encodes CAISARSGGSHTQYF. This chain joins TRBV10-3 and TRBJ2-3; D remains unclear. This CDR3 region has 15 residues. V lost 4 bases to trimming and J lost 7 bases, with 18 bases between them. CDR1 is ENHRY and CDR2 is SYGVKD in the germline V gene.

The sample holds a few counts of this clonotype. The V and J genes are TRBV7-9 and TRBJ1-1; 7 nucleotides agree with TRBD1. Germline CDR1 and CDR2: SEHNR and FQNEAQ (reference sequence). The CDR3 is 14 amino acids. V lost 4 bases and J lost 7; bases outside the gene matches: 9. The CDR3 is CASSSFRGMGEAFF. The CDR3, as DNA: TGTGCCAGCAGCTCCTTCAGGGGGATGGGTGAAGCTTTCTTT.